What follows is one T cell receptor beta chain and its context. Its antigen is undetermined. CDR3 length: 13 residues. The V gene lost 2 bases and the J gene lost 5 bases, with 6 bases spanning the gap. Germline assignment: CDR1 SGHTA and CDR2 FQGNSA. This sample was taken from a study of neoadjuvant nivolumab and ipilimumab in lung cancer. Broader study findings: TCR richness and clonality were higher in tumors than adjacent uninvolved lung. Only two of four nivolumab-treated tumors gained richness and clonality by surgery.

Data came from immunoSEQ multiplex PCR; TCRdb stores just in-frame clones and leaves some out. The sample has about 23,000 clones, approximately 86% seen once. The receptor was derived from an adult with non-small cell lung cancer. Sequenced here: peripheral blood, sampled before neoadjuvant nivolumab, alone or with ipilimumab. The J gene is TRBJ2-2, the V gene TRBV7-2; D not resolved. For the CDR3, the DNA is TGTGCCAGCAGCTTATCGCAGACCGGGGAGCTGTTTTTT. As protein: CASSLSQTGELFF.